These T cell receptor beta chains were read from a single sample in a study of CD8+ T cells in alopecia areata. Only in-frame clones appear in the TCRdb table, and some are missing; sequencing was by immunoSEQ multiplex PCR. The sample records 110,000 to 150,000 clones, nearly 55% being singletons. This specimen was CD8+ T cells sorted from blood, taken at week 4, from a patient treated with tofacitinib. The receptors stem from a human donor with alopecia areata. Both conserved end residues are part of each CDR3. The order of the fields is D gene, J gene, CDR3 length, V gene, clone size, CDR3 protein, CDR3 DNA. The D gene is left open where the match is weak. Clone sizes are given selectively: once, few, many, or a class where the clone is expanded.

d_call: -; j_call: TRBJ2-3; cdr3_length: 13; v_call: TRBV9; clone_size: few; cdr3_aa: CASSPSTIGTQYF; cdr3_nt: TGTGCCAGCAGCCCAAGCACTATCGGTACGCAGTATTTT
d_call: -; j_call: TRBJ2-7; cdr3_length: 13; v_call: TRBV14; clone_size: -; cdr3_aa: CASSQGRNYEQYF; cdr3_nt: TGTGCCAGCAGCCAAGGAAGGAACTACGAGCAGTACTTC
d_call: -; j_call: TRBJ1-2; cdr3_length: 14; v_call: TRBV29-1; clone_size: few; cdr3_aa: CSVEAERSMGGYTF; cdr3_nt: TGCAGCGTCGAAGCGGAGCGCAGTATGGGGGGCTACACCTTC
d_call: -; j_call: TRBJ2-7; cdr3_length: 13; v_call: TRBV5-1; clone_size: -; cdr3_aa: CASHRDGTYEQYF; cdr3_nt: TGCGCCAGTCACCGGGACGGTACCTACGAGCAGTACTTC
d_call: -; j_call: TRBJ1-5; cdr3_length: 16; v_call: TRBV13; clone_size: -; cdr3_aa: CASSLGRAPSNQPQHF; cdr3_nt: TGTGCCAGCAGCTTAGGCCGGGCCCCCAGCAATCAGCCCCAGCATTTT
d_call: TRBD1; j_call: TRBJ2-1; cdr3_length: 14; v_call: TRBV30; clone_size: -; cdr3_aa: CAWSTGQGANEQFF; cdr3_nt: TGTGCCTGGAGCACGGGACAGGGGGCGAATGAGCAGTTCTTC
d_call: -; j_call: TRBJ2-7; cdr3_length: 14; v_call: TRBV30; clone_size: -; cdr3_aa: CAWSVDGTSYEQYF; cdr3_nt: TGTGCCTGGAGTGTGGATGGGACCAGCTACGAGCAGTACTTC
d_call: -; j_call: TRBJ1-2; cdr3_length: 17; v_call: TRBV6-1; clone_size: -; cdr3_aa: CASSEVPDTISRSGYTF; cdr3_nt: TGTGCCAGCAGTGAAGTCCCGGATACCATTTCTAGGTCTGGCTACACCTTC
d_call: -; j_call: TRBJ2-1; cdr3_length: 14; v_call: TRBV5-6; clone_size: -; cdr3_aa: CASSLESSYNEQFF; cdr3_nt: TGTGCCAGCAGCTTGGAGTCCAGCTACAATGAGCAGTTCTTC
d_call: TRBD2; j_call: TRBJ2-7; cdr3_length: 12; v_call: TRBV30; clone_size: -; cdr3_aa: CAWSVSAGEQYF; cdr3_nt: TGTGCCTGGAGTGTTTCAGCGGGGGAGCAGTACTTC
d_call: -; j_call: TRBJ2-5; cdr3_length: 13; v_call: TRBV27; clone_size: -; cdr3_aa: CASRRTEQETQYF; cdr3_nt: TGTGCCAGCAGAAGGACAGAACAAGAGACCCAGTACTTC